These 21 T cell receptor beta chains share one sample of origin, sequenced in a study of T-cell reconstitution after alpha-beta-depleted transplantation in children. Unique molecular identifiers were incorporated into the prepared TCRbeta library. Each CDR3 protein gets one entry after TCRdb re-called the PCR reads with MiXCR. Of 230,000 or so distinct CDR3 sequences in the sample, 9% to 10% are singletons; the top ten hold roughly 5.1%. The material sequenced was PBMCs from the stem cell graft donor, taken from the stem cell graft. Receptor source: a human donor who donated a stem cell graft to a child with SCID.

In this sample, this clonotype turned up many times. The gene calls are TRBV5-1 and TRBJ2-2; the match to TRBD1 covers 10 bases. The CDR3 totals 16 residues. CDR1 is SGHRS and CDR2 is YFSETQ in the germline V gene. J lost 4 bases, V lost 2 bases, and 5 bases had no gene match. The CDR3 loop reads CASSFGTGATTGELFF. CDR3 in DNA: TGCGCCAGCAGCTTCGGGACAGGGGCAACCACCGGGGAGCTGTTTTTT.

V usage is TRBV19 and J usage is TRBJ2-1; 8 nucleotides agree with TRBD1. The CDR3 covers 15 residues. Trimming at V came to 3 bases and at J to 3 bases, leaving 4 bases not matched to a gene. Germline CDR1 is LNHDA and CDR2 is SQIVND (reference sequence). The CDR3 loop reads CASSMAGTGYNEQFF. The CDR3, as DNA: TGTGCCAGTAGTATGGCCGGGACAGGCTACAATGAGCAGTTCTTC. Full variable domain (missing parts from reference TRBV19 and TRBJ2-1): DGGITQSPKYLFRKEGQNVTLSCEQNLNHDAMYWYRQDPGQGLRLIYYSQIVNDFQKGDIAEGYSVSREKKESFPLTVTSAQKNPTAFYLCASSMAGTGYNEQFFGPGTRLTVL.

This clonotype was recorded many times. At one end, the junction sequence differs from germline, possibly due to a read error. The chain is built from TRBV5-1 and TRBJ2-7; D is perhaps TRBD1 (5 bases). CDR3 length: 14 amino acids. The V gene's germline CDR1 is SGHRS and CDR2 YFSETQ. CDR3 amino acids: CASSLGQGPYEQYF. CDR3 bases: TGTGCCAGCAGTTTAGGGCAGGGCCCCTACGAGCAGTACTTC.

This clonotype has a count of ten or more. V and J are TRBV20-1 and TRBJ1-6, with D perhaps matching TRBD1 (5 bases). CDR1 is DFQATT, CDR2 SNEGSKA, per germline (reference sequence). The V end lost 5 bases, the J end lost 14 bases, and 10 bases lay between the germline ends. The CDR3 is 10 amino acids. CDR3 in amino acids: CSAPGVALHF. DNA of the CDR3: TGCAGTGCTCCGGGGGTGGCCCTCCACTTT.

This clonotype has at least ten counts. V is TRBV5-1 and J is TRBJ1-4, with 9 bases aligning to TRBD1. The CDR3 consists of 14 residues. The ends lost 4 bases at V and 8 bases at J; junction bases unmatched: 6. CDR1 and CDR2 from the germline V gene are SGHRS and YFSETQ. CDR3 region: CASSDMDRGEKLFF. CDR3 bases: TGCGCCAGCAGCGACATGGACAGGGGAGAAAAACTGTTTTTT.

This clonotype was counted at least ten times. V gene TRBV7-8 combines with J gene TRBJ1-1, with D hard to call. The CDR3 sequence is 14 residues long. Deletions cut 1 base from V and 3 bases from J, with 9 bases between. Germline CDR1 and CDR2: SGHVS and FQNEAQ. Written as DNA, the CDR3 is TGTGCCAGCAGCTTAGTGCGTTCCGACACTGAAGCTTTCTTT. This sequence encodes CASSLVRSDTEAFF. Filled out from reference TRBV7-8 and TRBJ1-1, the complete variable domain reads GAGVSQSPRYKVAKRGQDVALRCDPISGHVSLFWYQQALGQGPEFLTYFQNEAQLDKSGLPSDRFFAERPEGSVSTLKIQRTQQEDSAVYLCASSLVRSDTEAFFGQGTRLTVV.

The chain employs TRBV18 and TRBJ2-3; a possible D gene is TRBD1 (6 bases). The V end lost 3 bases, the J end lost 2 bases, and 12 bases lay between the germline ends. The CDR3 consists of 15 residues. Germline V lookup: CDR1 KGHSH, CDR2 LQKENI. The CDR3 coding sequence is TGTGCCAGCTCACCTCTGGCAGGGGTCACAGATACGCAGTATTTT. It codes for CASSPLAGVTDTQYF. Complete variable domain (other parts from reference TRBV18 and TRBJ2-3): NAGVMQNPRHLVRRRGQEARLRCSPMKGHSHVYWYRQLPEEGLKFMVYLQKENIIDESGMPKERFSAEFPKEGPSILRIQQVVRGDSAAYFCASSPLAGVTDTQYFGPGTRLTVL.

Points on this clonotype: This may arise from a read error, as a much more abundant clone is one base away. This chain joins TRBV7-8 and TRBJ2-3; D is unclear. V was pared by 3 bases and J by 7 bases, with 14 bases between. This CDR3 is built from 14 residues. Germline CDR1 and CDR2: SGHVS and FQNEAQ. Written as DNA, the CDR3 is TGTGCCAGCAGCTTCCGCTCCCGGTCTAATACGCAGTATTTT. Protein product: CASSFRSRSNTQYF. The full variable domain, rest sourced from reference TRBV7-8 and TRBJ2-3, is GAGVSQSPRYKVAKRGQDVALRCDPISGHVSLFWYQQALGQGPEFLTYFQNEAQLDKSGLPSDRFFAERPEGSVSTLKIQRTQQEDSAVYLCASSFRSRSNTQYFGPGTRLTVL.

This clonotype was seen ten or more times. V is TRBV7-9 and J is TRBJ1-1; the D gene is possibly TRBD1 (5 bases). Trimming removed 4 bases from V and 2 bases from J, with 14 bases in between. The CDR3 is 15 residues long. The germline gives CDR1 SEHNR, CDR2 FQNEAQ (reference sequence). CDR3 region: CASSSSRGQNTEAFF. In nucleotides, the CDR3 is TGTGCCAGCAGCTCATCGAGGGGCCAAAACACTGAAGCTTTCTTT.

As to this clonotype: This clone may be a read error of a much larger clone one base away. The chain joins TRBV5-1 to TRBJ2-5; possibly TRBD1 for D (6 bases). In germline, CDR1 is SGHRS, CDR2 YFSETQ. The CDR3 spans 14 residues. This CDR3 reads CASSSQGKQDTQYF. The DNA for the CDR3 is TGCGCCAGCAGCTCACAGGGCAAACAAGACACCCAGTACTTC.

This clonotype showed up many times. The V and J genes are TRBV12-3 or TRBV12-4 and TRBJ1-5; D is possibly TRBD1 (5 bases). The length of the CDR3 is 16 residues. V dropped 3 bases and J dropped 1 base, with 13 bases sitting between them. The CDR3 sequence: CASSFFPGGSNQPQHF. As DNA, the CDR3 is TGTGCCAGCAGTTTTTTCCCCGGGGGGAGCAATCAGCCCCAGCATTTT.

This clonotype appeared many times. The chain carries TRBV6-2 or TRBV6-3 and TRBJ1-1; D not certain. V dropped 10 bases and J dropped 0 bases, with 12 bases sitting between them. Germline values: CDR1 MNHEY, CDR2 SVGEGT. The CDR3 has 13 amino acids. This CDR3 is CATEKRLNTEAFF. The CDR3 region has the DNA TGTGCCACCGAGAAGCGGTTGAACACTGAAGCTTTCTTT.

This clonotype was seen ten or more times. CDR3 residues: CAISDKTTNEKLFF. The CDR3 nucleotides are TGTGCCATCAGTGACAAGACAACTAATGAAAAACTGTTTTTT. The chain recombines TRBV10-3 with TRBJ1-4; D not certain. V was trimmed by 3 bases and J by 0 bases, leaving 5 bases between them. The germline V gene encodes CDR1 ENHRY and CDR2 SYGVKD. The CDR3 is made up of 14 amino acids.

This clonotype was seen at least ten times. The chain joins TRBV10-3 to TRBJ1-5, with TRBD1 matching 7 bases. The V segment lost 0 bases and the J segment 2 bases; nucleotides outside the gene matches: 1. This CDR3 contains 15 residues. Germline CDR1 reads ENHRY; CDR2 reads SYGVKD. CDR3 residues: CAISESGTGNQPQHF. CDR3 sequence (DNA): TGTGCCATCAGTGAGTCCGGGACAGGCAATCAGCCCCAGCATTTT.

This clonotype came up many times. The rearrangement uses TRBV5-1 and TRBJ2-2; 9 bases are a match to TRBD1. Losses at the gene ends were 2 bases for V and 2 bases for J; bases not matched to a gene: 7. The length of the CDR3 is 17 residues. The germline gives CDR1 SGHRS, CDR2 YFSETQ. The CDR3 reads CASSFRTGQGNTGELFF. DNA of the CDR3: TGCGCCAGCAGCTTCAGAACGGGACAGGGTAACACCGGGGAGCTGTTTTTT.

The sample holds many counts of this clonotype. The chain couples TRBV12-3 or TRBV12-4 to TRBJ2-2; D uncertain. V was trimmed by 6 bases and J by 3 bases, leaving 8 bases between them. The CDR3 covers 13 residues. This chain's CDR3 is CASSSYYTGELFF. The CDR3 DNA follows: TGTGCCAGCAGCTCCTATTACACCGGGGAGCTGTTTTTT.

This clonotype has a count of ten or more. The rearrangement joins TRBV9 to TRBJ2-1; 9 bases match TRBD2. The CDR3 consists of 14 residues. Germline V gene lookup returns CDR1 SGDLS and CDR2 YYNGEE. The J segment lost 12 bases and the V segment lost 3 bases, leaving 10 bases of the junction unmatched. CDR3 sequence reads: CASSAAGTSLAQFF. In nucleotides, the CDR3 is TGTGCCAGCAGCGCTGCTGGGACTAGCCTAGCGCAGTTCTTC.

This clonotype was observed many times. This rearrangement joins TRBV4-1 to TRBJ1-2, with D hard to call. CDR3 size: 14 residues. The V end was cut by 4 bases, the J end by 2 bases, with 11 bases between. The germline V gene encodes CDR1 MGHRA and CDR2 YSYEKL. This CDR3 reads CASSLSPSNYGYTF. In DNA, the CDR3 is TGCGCCAGCAGCCTCAGCCCCTCGAACTATGGCTACACCTTC.

This clonotype was picked up many times. This chain links TRBV12-3 or TRBV12-4 with TRBJ1-1, with D possibly matching TRBD1 (5 bases). This CDR3 has 12 amino acids. Trimming stripped 5 bases from V and 8 bases from J, with 12 bases between. Written as DNA, the CDR3 is TGTGCCAGCAGTCGTCAGGGAATAGAAGCTTTCTTT. Translating it yields CASSRQGIEAFF.

This clonotype has ten or more counts. The CDR3 DNA follows: TGCGCCAGCAATGGACAGGCGGGTCTCCACGAGCAGTACTTC. This gives the protein CASNGQAGLHEQYF. This chain joins TRBV5-1 and TRBJ2-7; 7 bases agree with TRBD1. CDR3 length: 14 residues. CDR1 and CDR2 (germline): SGHRS, YFSETQ. J lost 5 bases, V lost 6 bases, and 11 bases had no gene match.

With regard to this clonotype: A much larger clonotype is one base distant, so this may be a read error. The rearrangement uses TRBV12-3 or TRBV12-4 and TRBJ2-2; D unclear. This CDR3 is 14 amino acids long. Trimming removed 9 bases at V and 3 bases at J, with 14 bases between. The DNA for the CDR3 is TGTGCCAGTAAGTCTCCCCGGGACACCGGGGAGCTGTTTTTT. Its protein product is CASKSPRDTGELFF.